These 28 T cell receptor beta chains were all obtained from the same sample, sequenced in a study of cytomegalovirus exposure and HLA in healthy donors. PCR was performed using 60 Vbeta and 13 Jbeta primers. This table comes from immunoSEQ multiplex PCR, and its TCRdb copy is limited to in-frame clones, with some not included. This sample contains fewer than 60,000 clones. Sequenced: PBMCs. All receptors come from a woman aged 40 to 50 in good health and CMV-seronegative.

The J gene is TRBJ2-5, the V gene TRBV14; no reliable D call. CDR3 length: 13 residues. Per germline, CDR1 SGHDN and CDR2 FVKESK. V lost 1 base to trimming and J lost 7 bases, with 10 bases between them. The CDR3 DNA is TGTGCCAGCAGCCAAGGAATAGTTGGGACCCAGTACTTC. It codes for CASSQGIVGTQYF.

The chain joins TRBV18 to TRBJ1-3; weak D call: TRBD1 (5 bases). The V and J ends lost 3 bases and 2 bases respectively, with 17 bases between them. Per germline, CDR1 KGHSH and CDR2 LQKENI. The CDR3 runs to 17 residues. The CDR3 coding sequence is TGTGCCAGCTCACCCGTGGGCGGGACCCCAGCTGGAAACACCATATATTTT. Amino acid sequence: CASSPVGGTPAGNTIYF.

The chain carries TRBV20-1 and TRBJ2-7; D uncertain. CDR3 length: 11 amino acids. Germline V lookup: CDR1 DFQATT, CDR2 SNEGSKA (reference sequence). Trimming shortened V by 1 base and J by 7 bases, and 8 bases separated the two germline ends. CDR3 in amino acids: CSARGSEEQYF. The CDR3 nucleotides read TGCAGTGCTAGAGGGAGTGAAGAGCAGTACTTC.

The chain carries TRBV6-1 and TRBJ1-1; D might be TRBD1 (5 bases). The germline V gene encodes CDR1 MNHNS and CDR2 SASEGT. The germline V and J ends were trimmed by 2 bases and 10 bases, with 20 bases remaining between them. The CDR3 is made up of 15 amino acids. CDR3: CASSESPDGAGGAFF. In nucleotides, the CDR3 is TGTGCCAGCAGTGAATCCCCTGACGGTGCCGGGGGAGCTTTCTTT.

V and J are TRBV4-1 and TRBJ1-1, with D unclear. The germline V and J ends were trimmed by 3 bases and 7 bases, with 9 bases remaining between them. The V gene's germline CDR1 is MGHRA and CDR2 YSYEKL. The CDR3 has 12 residues. In DNA form, the CDR3 reads TGCGCCAGCAGCCAGAACCGCGATGAAGCTTTCTTT. It codes for CASSQNRDEAFF.

The V call is TRBV7-2, the J call TRBJ1-3, with D maybe TRBD1 (5 bases). The CDR3 runs 15 residues. Per germline, CDR1 SGHTA and CDR2 FQGNSA. The ends were cut back, 0 bases at V and 1 base at J, with 7 bases in the middle. The CDR3 DNA sequence: TGTGCCAGCAGCTTAGCGGGGGGATCTGGAAACACCATATATTTT. This encodes CASSLAGGSGNTIYF.

The genes are TRBV2 and TRBJ2-6; no definite D call. Looked up from germline, CDR1 is SNHLY and CDR2 is FYNNEI. Trimming stripped 6 bases from V and 0 bases from J, with 18 bases between. CDR3 length equals 18 residues. For the CDR3, the DNA is TGTGCCAGCAGCGACGTAGTGACAACGGACTCTGGGGCCAACGTCCTGACTTTC. Amino acid sequence: CASSDVVTTDSGANVLTF.

The rearrangement joins TRBV12-5 to TRBJ2-3; 8 bases are shared with TRBD2. The junction had 8 bases not matched to a gene; V was cut back by 3 bases and J by 3 bases. This CDR3 is 16 amino acids long. CDR1 LGHNT and CDR2 FRNRAP come from the germline V gene. CDR3 DNA: TGTGCTAGTGGTTTTCAAGCGGGAGAAGGAACAGATACGCAGTATTTT. Its protein is CASGFQAGEGTDTQYF. The variable domain in full, completed from reference TRBV12-5 and TRBJ2-3, reads DARVTQTPRHKVTEMGQEVTMRCQPILGHNTVFWYRQTMMQGLELLAYFRNRAPLDDSGMPKDRFSAEMPDATLATLKIQPSEPRDSAVYFCASGFQAGEGTDTQYFGPGTRLTVL.

Written as DNA, the CDR3 is TGTGCCAGCAGCGGGACAGGGGCCCACGCCTATGGCTACACCTTC. It yields the protein CASSGTGAHAYGYTF. The gene calls are TRBV7-2 and TRBJ1-2; 10 bases are shared with TRBD1. There are 15 residues in the CDR3. CDR1 is SGHTA and CDR2 is FQGNSA in the germline V gene. V lost 5 bases to trimming and J lost 4 bases; unmatched junction nucleotides: 7.

The chain has TRBV7-7 and TRBJ2-5; 8 nucleotides agree with TRBD1. V gave up 5 bases and J gave up 4 bases; unmatched junction bases: 9. CDR3 length: 15 residues. The germline V gene encodes CDR1 SSHAT and CDR2 FNYEAQ (reference sequence). As DNA, the CDR3 is TGTGCCAGCAGCCCCGGACAGGGAGGAGGAGAGACCCAGTACTTC. Amino acids: CASSPGQGGGETQYF.

V usage is TRBV30 and J usage is TRBJ2-7; the D is unclear. Between the trimmed V and J ends, which lost 2 bases and 2 bases, there was a span of 4 bases. This CDR3 has 11 amino acids. Germline lookup yields CDR1 GTSNPN and CDR2 SVGIG (reference sequence). CDR3 loop: CAWSTAYEQYF. For the CDR3, the DNA is TGTGCCTGGAGTACTGCCTACGAGCAGTACTTC. Supplemented by reference TRBV30 and TRBJ2-7, the full variable domain reads SQTIHQWPATLVQPVGSPLSLECTVEGTSNPNLYWYRQAAGRGLQLLFYSVGIGQISSEVPQNLSASRPQDRQFILSSKKLLLSDSGFYLCAWSTAYEQYFGPGTRLTVT.

The genes are TRBV11-2 and TRBJ2-3; D gene unclear. V gave up 1 base and J gave up 6 bases, with 11 bases separating them. CDR3 size: 14 residues. Germline V gene lookup returns CDR1 SGHAT and CDR2 FQNNGV. The CDR3 here is CASSLGTLRDTQYF. For the CDR3, the DNA is TGTGCCAGCAGCTTAGGTACCCTACGGGATACGCAGTATTTT.

This rearrangement joins TRBV5-1 to TRBJ2-5; TRBD1 is a possible D gene (6 bases). The J call could be wrong; TRBJ2-7 is a better fit for the DNA end. CDR3 length: 14 residues. Germline V gene lookup returns CDR1 SGHRS and CDR2 YFSETQ. CDR3: CASSLKGGSYEQYF. Here the CDR3 DNA reads TGCGCCAGCAGCTTGAAAGGGGGCTCCTACGAGCAGTACTTC.

V is TRBV7-2 and J is TRBJ2-2; perhaps TRBD2 as D (6 bases). V was pared by 4 bases and J by 1 base, with 10 bases between. This CDR3 has 15 residues. Germline V gives CDR1 SGHTA, CDR2 FQGNSA. CDR3 nucleotide sequence: TGTGCCAGCAGCTCACTAGCTTTGAACACCGGGGAGCTGTTTTTT. It yields the protein CASSSLALNTGELFF.

This rearrangement joins TRBV30 to TRBJ1-1; D uncertain. From germline, CDR1 is GTSNPN and CDR2 SVGIG (reference sequence). The CDR3 is 13 amino acids. Trimming pared 3 bases from V and 0 bases from J, leaving 8 bases between. CDR3 loop: CAWRLIMNTEAFF. CDR3 nucleotides: TGTGCCTGGAGACTAATCATGAACACTGAAGCTTTCTTT.

The genes are TRBV7-2 and TRBJ1-2, with D unclear. The CDR3 extends over 13 amino acids. Per the germline V gene, CDR1 is SGHTA and CDR2 is FQGNSA. Trimming stripped 4 bases from V and 3 bases from J, with 9 bases between. The CDR3 DNA reads as TGTGCCAGCAGCTCCCAGGTGGACTATGGCTACACCTTC. Translation gives CASSSQVDYGYTF.

The V gene is TRBV19, the J gene TRBJ1-2, with no clear D. The length of the CDR3 is 13 residues. Deletions cut 6 bases from V and 8 bases from J, with 16 bases between. From germline, CDR1 is LNHDA and CDR2 SQIVND (reference sequence). The CDR3 here is CASSPGLLAGYTF. CDR3 in DNA: TGTGCCAGTAGCCCCGGACTGCTAGCGGGCTACACCTTC.

This chain uses TRBV6-1 with TRBJ2-6; TRBD1 matches at 7 bases. The V gene end was trimmed by 4 bases and the J gene end by 2 bases; junction bases not matched to a gene: 5. The CDR3 is 16 residues long. Germline assignment: CDR1 MNHNS and CDR2 SASEGT. The CDR3 region is CASSGNRGAGANVLTF. The CDR3 nucleotides are TGTGCCAGCAGTGGAAACAGGGGAGCTGGGGCCAACGTCCTGACTTTC.

The chain carries TRBV28 and TRBJ1-2; D gene uncertain. Deletions cut 3 bases from V and 3 bases from J, with 14 bases between. This CDR3 is built from 15 residues. Germline lookup yields CDR1 MDHEN and CDR2 SYDVKM. The CDR3 protein is CASSLLGSGDYGYTF. In DNA, the CDR3 is TGTGCCAGCAGTTTGTTGGGCAGCGGTGACTATGGCTACACCTTC.

This clone is called medium-sized based on its frequency. The chain is built from TRBV4-1 and TRBJ1-2, with 7 bases matching TRBD1. In germline, CDR1 is MGHRA, CDR2 YSYEKL. CDR3 length: 18 residues. J lost 3 bases, V lost 2 bases, and 15 bases had no gene match. In nucleotides, the CDR3 is TGCGCCAGCAGCCAACCTCGGGACAGTTTACGGGTGGACTATGGCTACACCTTC. Its protein product is CASSQPRDSLRVDYGYTF.

The rearrangement links TRBV14 to TRBJ2-7; 8 nucleotides match TRBD1. Unmatched junction bases numbered 15, after V lost 1 base and J lost 4 bases. The CDR3 is 18 residues long. CDR1 and CDR2 (germline): SGHDN, FVKESK. CDR3: CASSQVIGSWQGAYEQYF. The CDR3 DNA reads TGTGCCAGCAGCCAAGTCATAGGGTCCTGGCAGGGGGCTTACGAGCAGTACTTC.

The gene calls are TRBV25-1 and TRBJ1-1; D is uncertain. Germline CDR1 is MGHDK and CDR2 is SYGVNS. With 5 bases removed from V and 7 bases from J, the gap between germline ends came to 11 bases. This CDR3 is built from 12 residues. Written as DNA, the CDR3 is TGTGCCAGCAGTTGGTCCATCGGTGAAGCTTTCTTT. Translated, it gives CASSWSIGEAFF.

The chain recombines TRBV7-9 with TRBJ1-2; D not certain. There are 14 residues in the CDR3. The germline V and J ends were trimmed by 2 bases and 6 bases, with 13 bases remaining between them. Germline-derived CDR1 and CDR2 are SEHNR and FQNEAQ (reference sequence). The CDR3 coding sequence is TGTGCCAGCAGCTTATCGGTGGGGAGCGATGGCTACACCTTC. This translates into CASSLSVGSDGYTF.

V and J are TRBV19 and TRBJ1-5; 7 nucleotides line up with TRBD1. Trimming removed 3 bases from V and 7 bases from J; junction bases left unmatched: 12. The CDR3 spans 16 residues. CDR1 LNHDA and CDR2 SQIVND come from the germline V gene (reference sequence). The CDR3 reads CASSIKGAEHRQPQHF. The CDR3 DNA reads as TGTGCCAGTAGTATCAAGGGGGCGGAACATCGGCAGCCCCAGCATTTT.

The V call is TRBV4-2, the J call TRBJ1-5, with D perhaps TRBD1 (5 bases). There are 16 residues in the CDR3. The V and J ends lost 1 base and 4 bases respectively, with 14 bases between them. CDR1 is LGHNA, CDR2 YNFKEQ, per germline. In DNA form, the CDR3 reads TGTGCCAGCAGCCAAGGTCAGGGAGGCACTAATCAGCCCCAGCATTTT. Its protein product is CASSQGQGGTNQPQHF.

CDR3 DNA sequence: TGTGCCAGCAGAGGACAGGGGGGAACCTACGAGCAGTACTTC. Translation gives CASRGQGGTYEQYF. This chain uses TRBV6-5 with TRBJ2-7, with 10 bases identical to TRBD1. V was pared by 6 bases and J by 2 bases, with 4 bases of the junction left unmatched. The CDR3 is made up of 14 amino acids. Per the germline V gene, CDR1 is MNHEY and CDR2 is SVGAGI.

The chain couples TRBV23-1 to TRBJ1-2, with unresolved D. TRBV23-1 is known as an ORF, though its function is uncertain. This CDR3 is 17 amino acids long. V was cut by 3 bases and J by 5 bases, with 22 bases left in between. CDR3 DNA sequence: TGCGCCAGCAGTCACAACGACCTCGACGCGGCACGGTATGGCTACACCTTC. Translated: CASSHNDLDAARYGYTF.

V is TRBV18 and J is TRBJ2-1; 10 nucleotides align to TRBD2. Germline V gene lookup returns CDR1 KGHSH and CDR2 LQKENI. The CDR3 contains 15 residues. V was clipped by 1 base and J by 7 bases; unmatched bases: 4. Here the CDR3 reads CASSPQSGRENEQFF. In DNA, the CDR3 is TGTGCCAGCTCACCACAAAGCGGGAGGGAAAATGAGCAGTTCTTC.